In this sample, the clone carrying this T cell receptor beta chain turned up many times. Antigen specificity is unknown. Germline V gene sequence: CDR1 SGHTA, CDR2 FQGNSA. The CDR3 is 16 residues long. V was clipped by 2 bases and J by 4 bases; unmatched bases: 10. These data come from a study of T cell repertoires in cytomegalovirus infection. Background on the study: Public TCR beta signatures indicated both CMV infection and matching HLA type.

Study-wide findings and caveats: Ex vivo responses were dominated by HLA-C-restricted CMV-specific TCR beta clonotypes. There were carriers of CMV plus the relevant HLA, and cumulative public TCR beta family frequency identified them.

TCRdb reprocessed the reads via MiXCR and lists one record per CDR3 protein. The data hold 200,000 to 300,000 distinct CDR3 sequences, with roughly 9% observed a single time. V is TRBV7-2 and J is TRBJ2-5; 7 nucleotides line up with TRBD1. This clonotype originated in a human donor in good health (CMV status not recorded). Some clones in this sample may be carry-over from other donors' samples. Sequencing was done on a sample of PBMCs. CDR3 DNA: TGTGCCAGCAGCTTATCGAGGGGGCCTATCCGAGAGACCCAGTACTTC. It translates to CASSLSRGPIRETQYF. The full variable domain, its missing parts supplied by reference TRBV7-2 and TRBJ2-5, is GAGVSQSPSNKVTEKGKDVELRCDPISGHTALYWYRQSLGQGLEFLIYFQGNSAPDKSGLPSDRFSAERTGGSVSTLTIQRTQQEDSAVYLCASSLSRGPIRETQYFGPGTRLLVL.